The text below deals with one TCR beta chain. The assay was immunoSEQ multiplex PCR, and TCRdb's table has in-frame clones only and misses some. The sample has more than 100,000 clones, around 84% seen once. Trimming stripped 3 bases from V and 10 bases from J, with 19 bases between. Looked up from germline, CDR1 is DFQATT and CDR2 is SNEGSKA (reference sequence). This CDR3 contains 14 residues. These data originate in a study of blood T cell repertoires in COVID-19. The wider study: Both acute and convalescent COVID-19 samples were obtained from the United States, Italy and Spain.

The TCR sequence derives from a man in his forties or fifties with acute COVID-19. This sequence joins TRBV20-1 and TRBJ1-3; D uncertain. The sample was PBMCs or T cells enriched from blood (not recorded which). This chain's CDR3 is CSASRTVPGGTIYF. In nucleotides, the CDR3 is TGCAGTGCTAGTAGAACAGTACCCGGCGGGACCATATATTTT.